This T cell receptor beta chain comes out of a study of cytomegalovirus exposure and HLA in healthy donors. General study findings and limits: About 150 TCR beta chains were listed as cytomegalovirus-associated. Reports showed the classifier diagnosing cytomegalovirus status with high specificity and sensitivity. For most TCR sequences rarity was the rule, although some public TCRs occurred in many donors.

Repertoires were generated with immunoSEQ multiplex PCR, while TCRdb's copy carries only in-frame clones and drops some. This sample has about 330,000 clones; around 86% occur once, and the top ten carry around 0.8%. The germline CDR1 and CDR2 sequences are SGHTA and FQGNSA. V lost 0 bases and J 3 bases, leaving 11 bases between the germline ends. CDR3 length: 15 amino acids. In regard to this clone: Its target is unknown.

This clonotype was sampled from a woman aged 18-29 years in good health and CMV-seronegative. The chain combines TRBV7-2 with TRBJ2-5, with D maybe TRBD2 (7 bases). Sequencing input: PBMCs. The CDR3 region is CASSLAGGLEETQYF. As DNA, the CDR3 is TGTGCCAGCAGCTTAGCCGGGGGGCTGGAAGAGACCCAGTACTTC.